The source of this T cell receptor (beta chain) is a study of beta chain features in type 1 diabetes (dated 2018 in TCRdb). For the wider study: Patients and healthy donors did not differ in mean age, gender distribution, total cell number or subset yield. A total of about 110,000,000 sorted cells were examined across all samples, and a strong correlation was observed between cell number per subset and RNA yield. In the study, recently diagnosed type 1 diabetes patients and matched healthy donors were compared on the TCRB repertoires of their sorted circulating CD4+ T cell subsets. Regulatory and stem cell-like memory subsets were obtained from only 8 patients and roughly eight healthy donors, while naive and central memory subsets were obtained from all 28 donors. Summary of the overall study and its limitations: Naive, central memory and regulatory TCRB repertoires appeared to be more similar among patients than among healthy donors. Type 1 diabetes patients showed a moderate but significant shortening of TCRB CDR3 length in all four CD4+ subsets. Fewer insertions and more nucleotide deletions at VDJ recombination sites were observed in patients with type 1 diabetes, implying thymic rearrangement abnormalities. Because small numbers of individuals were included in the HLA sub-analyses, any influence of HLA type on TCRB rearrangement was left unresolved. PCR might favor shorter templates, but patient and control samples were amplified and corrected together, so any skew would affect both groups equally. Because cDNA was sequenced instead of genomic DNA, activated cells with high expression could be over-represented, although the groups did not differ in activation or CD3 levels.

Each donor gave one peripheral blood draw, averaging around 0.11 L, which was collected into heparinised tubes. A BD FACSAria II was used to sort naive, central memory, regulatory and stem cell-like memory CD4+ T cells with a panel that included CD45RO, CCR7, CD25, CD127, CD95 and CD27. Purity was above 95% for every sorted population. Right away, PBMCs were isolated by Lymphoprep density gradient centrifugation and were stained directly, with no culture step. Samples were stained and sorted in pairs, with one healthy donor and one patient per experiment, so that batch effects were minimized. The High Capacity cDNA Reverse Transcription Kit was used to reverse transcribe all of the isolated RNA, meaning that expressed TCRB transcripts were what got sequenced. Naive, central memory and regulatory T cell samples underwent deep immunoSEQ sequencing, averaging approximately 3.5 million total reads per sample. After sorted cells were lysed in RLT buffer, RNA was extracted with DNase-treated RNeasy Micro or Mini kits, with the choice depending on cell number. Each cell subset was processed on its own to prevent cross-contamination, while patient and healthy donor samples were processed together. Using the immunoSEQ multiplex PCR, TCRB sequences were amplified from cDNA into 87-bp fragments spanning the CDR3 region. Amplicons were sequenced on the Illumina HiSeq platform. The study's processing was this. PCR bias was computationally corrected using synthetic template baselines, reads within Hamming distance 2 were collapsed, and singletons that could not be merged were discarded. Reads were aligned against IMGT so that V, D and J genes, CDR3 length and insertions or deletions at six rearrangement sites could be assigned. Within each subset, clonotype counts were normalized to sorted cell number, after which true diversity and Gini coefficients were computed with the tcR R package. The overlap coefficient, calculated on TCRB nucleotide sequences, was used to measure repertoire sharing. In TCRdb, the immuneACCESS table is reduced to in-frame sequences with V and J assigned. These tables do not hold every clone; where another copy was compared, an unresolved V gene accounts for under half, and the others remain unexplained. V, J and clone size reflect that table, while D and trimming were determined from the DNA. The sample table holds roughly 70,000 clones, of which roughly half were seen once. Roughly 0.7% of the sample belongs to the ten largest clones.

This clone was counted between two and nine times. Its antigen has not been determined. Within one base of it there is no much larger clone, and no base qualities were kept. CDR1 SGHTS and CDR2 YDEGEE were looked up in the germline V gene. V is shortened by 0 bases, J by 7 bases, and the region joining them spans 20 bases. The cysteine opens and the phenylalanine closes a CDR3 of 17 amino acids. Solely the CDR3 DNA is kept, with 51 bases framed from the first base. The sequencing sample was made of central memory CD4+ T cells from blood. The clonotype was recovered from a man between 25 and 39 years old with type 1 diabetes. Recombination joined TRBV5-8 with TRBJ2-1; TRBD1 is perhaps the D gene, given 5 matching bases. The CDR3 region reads CASSLVVLLGVGNEQFF. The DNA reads TGTGCCAGCAGCTTGGTGGTCCTCTTAGGGGTGGGGAATGAGCAGTTCTTC.